This entry lists 27 T cell receptor beta chains sequenced from one sample in a study of T cells expressing NK-cell markers. TCRdb reprocessed the 5' RACE reads, with one entry per CDR3 protein and no DNA. In all, the sample yields about 170,000 distinct CDR3 sequences. Sequencing was done on a sample of blood T cells: a sorted CD56 or NKG2C T cell subset, CD4+ or CD8+ T cells, or bulk PBMC T cells (not recorded which). Source of these receptors: a man aged 18-75 years in good health.

The chain carries TRBV14 and TRBJ1-5; the D call of TRBD1 rests on TCRdb alone, since no DNA is present to check it. This CDR3 contains 14 residues. Germline V lookup: CDR1 SGHDN, CDR2 FVKESK. The CDR3 region is CASSQDRGVSTQHF.

The chain links TRBV30 to TRBJ1-2. This CDR3 spans 12 amino acids. Germline V gene lookup returns CDR1 GTSNPN and CDR2 SVGIG (reference sequence). This CDR3 is CAWGQRAYGYTF.

The V call is TRBV5-4, the J call TRBJ2-5. This CDR3 spans 16 amino acids. The germline CDR1 and CDR2 sequences are SGHNT and YYREEE (reference sequence). CDR3 loop: CASSLGGDGVGETQYF.

The chain combines TRBV4-2 with TRBJ2-2; the D gene TCRdb calls, TRBD2, cannot be checked with no DNA. The CDR3 is 14 residues long. Germline-derived CDR1 and CDR2 are LGHNA and YNFKEQ. This chain's CDR3 is CASSRGLATGELFF.

CDR3 sequence: CASSPRTFSYEQYF. The chain joins TRBV7-6 to TRBJ2-7. Germline V gene lookup returns CDR1 SGHVS and CDR2 FNYEAQ. The CDR3 is made up of 14 amino acids.

V gene TRBV7-9 combines with J gene TRBJ2-3; TCRdb returns TRBD1, unconfirmable since there is no DNA. The CDR3 spans 16 residues. CDR1 and CDR2 (germline): SEHNR, FQNEAQ (reference sequence). CDR3: CASSPPGGTYTDTQYF.

CDR3 amino acids: CASSTSGLADNNEQFF. The V and J genes are TRBV28 and TRBJ2-1; TCRdb returns TRBD2, unconfirmable since there is no DNA. This CDR3 spans 16 amino acids. Per germline, CDR1 MDHEN and CDR2 SYDVKM.

The rearrangement joins TRBV24-1 to TRBJ2-1; checking the TCRdb D call of TRBD1 is not possible without DNA. This CDR3 comprises 14 residues. Germline lookup yields CDR1 KGHDR and CDR2 SFDVKD. The CDR3 spells CATSDPDSRDEQFF.

This sequence joins TRBV2 and TRBJ2-3; TCRdb calls TRBD1, which cannot be checked without DNA. Germline CDR1 is SNHLY and CDR2 is FYNNEI. The CDR3 has 16 residues. The CDR3 loop reads CASSELGTGQGDTQYF.

The chain employs TRBV6-5 and TRBJ2-2; TCRdb gives TRBD1 as the D gene, but with no DNA this cannot be confirmed. This CDR3 region has 17 residues. CDR1 is MNHEY, CDR2 SVGAGI, per germline. CDR3 amino acids: CASTNHLGGSNTGELFF.

The chain recombines TRBV10-3 with TRBJ2-7. The CDR3 runs to 11 residues. Germline V gives CDR1 ENHRY, CDR2 SYGVKD. The CDR3 sequence: CAISNSYEQYF.

The J gene is TRBJ1-1, the V gene TRBV9; TCRdb selects TRBD1, and the lack of DNA leaves this call unchecked. This CDR3 has 16 residues. CDR1 and CDR2 from the germline V gene are SGDLS and YYNGEE. CDR3 loop: CASSVVQGGLGTEAFF.

This sequence joins TRBV5-5 and TRBJ2-7; TCRdb's D gene call, TRBD1, goes unchecked for lack of DNA. Germline V CDR1 and CDR2: SGHKS, YYEKEE (reference sequence). CDR3 length equals 17 residues. CDR3 sequence reads: CASSSPPPDRYENEQYF.

The chain couples TRBV24-1 to TRBJ2-3. This CDR3 region has 17 residues. Germline V CDR1 and CDR2: KGHDR, SFDVKD. CDR3 in amino acids: CATSDPEGSDITDTQYF.

V and J are TRBV5-1 and TRBJ2-7; the D gene TCRdb calls, TRBD1, cannot be checked with no DNA. There are 13 residues in the CDR3. CDR1 is SGHRS, CDR2 YFSETQ, per germline. The CDR3 protein is CASSIGHRYEQYF. Full variable domain (remainder filled in from reference TRBV5-1 and TRBJ2-7): KAGVTQTPRYLIKTRGQQVTLSCSPISGHRSVSWYQQTPGQGLQFLFEYFSETQRNKGNFPGRFSGRQFSNSRSEMNVSTLELGDSALYLCASSIGHRYEQYFGPGTRLTVT.

The rearrangement uses TRBV27 and TRBJ1-4; the TCRdb call, TRBD1, lacks DNA for checking. Germline V gives CDR1 MNHEY, CDR2 SMNVEV (reference sequence). The CDR3 length is 15 residues. CDR3 in amino acids: CASSPGTVQHEKLFF.

The chain joins TRBV2 to TRBJ1-2. This CDR3 is 13 amino acids long. Germline V gene data show CDR1 as SNHLY and CDR2 as FYNNEI. CDR3 sequence: CASSEAGLAGYTF.

V and J are TRBV7-9 and TRBJ2-3; TCRdb reports TRBD1, a call that lacks DNA to check it against. This CDR3 comprises 15 residues. Per the germline V gene, CDR1 is SEHNR and CDR2 is FQNEAQ (reference sequence). CDR3 amino acids: CASSPIQGPTDTQYF.

This chain links TRBV20-1 with TRBJ2-7; TCRdb reports TRBD1, a call that lacks DNA to check it against. CDR1 and CDR2 (germline): DFQATT, SNEGSKA (reference sequence). The CDR3 is 15 residues long. The CDR3 sequence is CSASETHPPAYEQYF.

The chain uses TRBV7-8 and TRBJ2-3; TCRdb returns TRBD2, unconfirmable since there is no DNA. This CDR3 contains 15 residues. The germline V gene encodes CDR1 SGHVS and CDR2 FQNEAQ. CDR3 residues: CASSLALAEAETQYF.

The rearrangement uses TRBV6-1 and TRBJ2-3. The CDR3 totals 16 residues. Germline CDR1 reads MNHNS; CDR2 reads SASEGT. The CDR3 sequence is CASRARMVGYTDTQYF.

The V and J genes are TRBV28 and TRBJ2-3; the D call from TCRdb, TRBD2, cannot be confirmed without DNA. This CDR3 region has 17 residues. Germline loops: CDR1 MDHEN, CDR2 SYDVKM. This CDR3 is CASSLRTSGAWGDTQYF.

This chain uses TRBV5-6 with TRBJ2-3; TCRdb reports TRBD1, a call that lacks DNA to check it against. The CDR3 length is 15 residues. CDR1 and CDR2 from the germline V gene are SGHDT and YYEEEE. CDR3: CASSFGTGFGDTQYF.

The J gene is TRBJ1-2, the V gene TRBV27; TCRdb reports TRBD1, a call that lacks DNA to check it against. Germline V gene sequence: CDR1 MNHEY, CDR2 SMNVEV (reference sequence). This CDR3 spans 13 amino acids. This CDR3 reads CASSLSAGGGYTF.

This chain links TRBV24-1 with TRBJ2-1; with no DNA, the TCRdb D assignment of TRBD2 cannot be verified. The CDR3 contains 17 residues. Germline CDR1 KGHDR, CDR2 SFDVKD. The CDR3 sequence is CATSDPKAGGELNEQFF.

The J gene is TRBJ2-5, the V gene TRBV12-3 or TRBV12-4; the TCRdb call, TRBD2, lacks DNA for checking. The CDR3 is made up of 14 amino acids. The CDR3 here is CASTTGGRQETQYF.

The chain joins TRBV5-1 to TRBJ1-2; TCRdb calls TRBD1, which cannot be checked without DNA. Germline V gives CDR1 SGHRS, CDR2 YFSETQ. The CDR3 has 15 residues. CDR3: CASSGPTGVGYGYTF.